Listed below are T cell receptor beta chains from one sample, sequenced in a study of cytomegalovirus exposure and HLA in healthy donors. TCRdb keeps only in-frame clones here, not all; method: immunoSEQ multiplex PCR. The table lists around 130,000 clones, roughly four fifths of them singletons. The source material was PBMCs. The source is a male donor in good health and CMV-seropositive. CDR3s include the opening cysteine and the closing phenylalanine or tryptophan. A D gene is named only where the DNA matches it firmly. Not all rows give a size; the values are once, few, many and, for expanded clones, a class.

>TRBJ2-2|TRBV30|few|TRBD1
CAWSGTRDRFYPGELFF
TGTGCCTGGAGTGGTACGAGGGACAGGTTTTATCCCGGGGAGCTGTTTTTT
>TRBJ2-5|TRBV28|-|-
CASSYRDPETQYF
TGTGCCAGCAGTTACAGGGATCCAGAGACCCAGTACTTC
>TRBJ2-7|TRBV7-7|-|-
CASSPTQGLSEQYF
TGTGCTAGCAGCCCGACCCAGGGCTTGAGCGAGCAGTACTTC
>TRBJ2-1|TRBV29-1|-|TRBD1
CSVGDRGGYNEQFF
TGCAGCGTTGGGGACAGGGGGGGATACAATGAGCAGTTCTTC
>TRBJ1-1|TRBV9|-|-
CASSVGGEGTNTEAFF
TGTGCCAGCAGCGTAGGGGGGGAGGGGACGAACACTGAAGCTTTCTTT
>TRBJ2-1|TRBV19|-|-
CASSIEYFYNEQFF
TGTGCCAGTAGTATAGAATATTTCTACAATGAGCAGTTCTTC
>TRBJ2-3|TRBV27|-|-
CASSLLGQPQPTDTQYF
TGTGCCAGCAGTTTATTGGGCCAGCCACAACCCACAGATACGCAGTATTTT
>TRBJ1-5|TRBV4-2|-|-
CASRPSGEGNQPQHF
TGTGCCAGCCGGCCGTCCGGGGAGGGCAATCAGCCCCAGCATTTT
>TRBJ2-7|TRBV11-3|-|TRBD2
CASSPGTSGYEQYF
TGTGCCAGCAGCCCCGGGACTAGCGGATACGAGCAGTACTTC
>TRBJ2-1|TRBV4-1|-|TRBD2
CASSQVALAGSNEQFF
TGCGCCAGCAGCCAAGTCGCTTTAGCGGGAAGCAATGAGCAGTTCTTC
>TRBJ2-7|TRBV6-5|-|-
CARVGGPYEQYF
TGTGCCAGGGTGGGAGGTCCCTACGAGCAGTACTTC
>TRBJ1-1|TRBV6-5|-|-
CASSLVGGYGAFF
TGTGCCAGCAGTTTGGTGGGGGGATACGGAGCTTTCTTT
>TRBJ2-1|TRBV29-1|-|-
CTSGGGAGNEQFF
TGCACCTCCGGAGGGGGCGCGGGTAATGAGCAGTTCTTC
>TRBJ2-1|TRBV9|-|-
CASSPGWATLYNEQFF
TGTGCCAGCAGCCCTGGATGGGCTACACTCTACAATGAGCAGTTCTTC
>TRBJ2-1|TRBV6-1|-|-
CASTGEYFNEQFF
TGTGCCAGCACGGGGGAGTACTTCAATGAGCAGTTCTTC
>TRBJ2-1|TRBV5-6|once|TRBD2
CASSSIGTSNEQFF
TGTGCCAGCAGCTCCATCGGGACTAGCAATGAGCAGTTCTTC
>TRBJ2-7|TRBV6-5|-|TRBD2
CASKAGLAGDEQYF
TGTGCCAGCAAGGCGGGACTAGCGGGCGACGAGCAGTACTTC
>TRBJ1-1|TRBV19|-|-
CASILTGNTEAFF
TGTGCCAGTATCCTTACGGGGAACACTGAAGCTTTCTTT
>TRBJ1-5|TRBV27|-|TRBD1
CASSLSFRPIQGAHNQPQHF
TGTGCCAGCAGTTTATCGTTCCGCCCGATTCAGGGGGCCCACAATCAGCCCCAGCATTTT
>TRBJ2-7|TRBV30|-|TRBD1
CAWAGTGGSYEQYF
TGTGCCTGGGCAGGGACAGGGGGCTCCTACGAGCAGTACTTC
>TRBJ2-5|TRBV28|-|-
CASSLGGAGETQYF
TGTGCCAGCAGTTTGGGGGGGGCCGGTGAGACCCAGTACTTC
>TRBJ1-2|TRBV5-6|-|-
CASSLAPSGYTF
TGTGCCAGCAGCTTGGCCCCATCTGGCTACACCTTC
>TRBJ2-1|TRBV29-1|-|-
CSVENPFSRVGGLGEQFF
TGCAGCGTTGAAAACCCATTTAGTCGTGTGGGAGGCCTAGGTGAGCAGTTCTTC
>TRBJ1-4|TRBV28|-|TRBD1
CASSSSQGAREKLFF
TGTGCCAGCAGTTCGAGCCAGGGGGCGCGAGAAAAACTGTTTTTT
>TRBJ2-5|TRBV5-1|-|TRBD1
CASSLNTGAVETQYF
TGCGCCAGCAGCTTGAATACAGGGGCTGTGGAGACCCAGTACTTC
>TRBJ2-1|TRBV2|once|TRBD2
CASSPSGSPGEQFF
TGTGCCAGCAGTCCTAGCGGGAGCCCCGGTGAGCAGTTCTTC
>TRBJ2-3|TRBV5-6|-|-
CASSSSPDTQYF
TGTGCCAGCAGCTCGTCTCCTGATACGCAGTATTTT
>TRBJ1-1|TRBV5-1|-|-
CASSLSDTEAFF
TGCGCCAGCAGCTTGTCAGACACTGAAGCTTTCTTT
>TRBJ1-2|TRBV19|few|TRBD1
CASGPLQGPYGYTF
TGTGCCAGTGGGCCCTTACAGGGGCCCTATGGCTACACCTTC
>TRBJ2-1|TRBV5-1|-|TRBD2
CASSSGELAGTYNEQFF
TGCGCCAGCAGTTCGGGGGAACTAGCGGGGACTTACAATGAGCAGTTCTTC
>TRBJ2-3|TRBV28|-|TRBD2
CASSHIQYRTSGSDTQYF
TGTGCCAGCAGCCACATCCAATATCGGACTAGCGGGAGTGATACGCAGTATTTT
>TRBJ1-2|TRBV28|-|-
CASSLLIGQGFGGYTF
TGTGCCAGCAGTTTATTGATCGGCCAGGGATTCGGGGGCTACACCTTC
>TRBJ1-2|TRBV6-1|few|-
CASSESVNYGYTF
TGTGCCAGCAGTGAGTCAGTAAACTATGGCTACACCTTC
>TRBJ2-7|TRBV10-3|-|TRBD2
CAISGTSGIYEQYF
TGTGCCATCAGCGGGACTAGCGGGATCTACGAGCAGTACTTC
>TRBJ2-3|TRBV7-2|few|TRBD2
CASRVAGGPRSTDTQYF
TGTGCCAGCAGAGTAGCGGGAGGGCCACGTAGCACAGATACGCAGTATTTT
>TRBJ2-1|TRBV27|-|TRBD2
CASSFPAGGPVGRGSYNEQFF
TGTGCCAGCAGTTTCCCTGCGGGAGGGCCCGTTGGGAGGGGGTCCTACAATGAGCAGTTCTTC
>TRBJ2-7|TRBV6-5|-|-
CASSYPGSYEQYF
TGTGCCAGCAGTTACCCCGGCTCCTACGAGCAGTACTTC
>TRBJ1-3|TRBV10-3|-|-
CAITGSSGNTIYF
TGTGCCATCACGGGAAGCTCTGGAAACACCATATATTTT
>TRBJ1-5|TRBV6-6|-|-
CAIGGGMRNQPQHF
TGTGCCATCGGGGGGGGGATGCGGAATCAGCCCCAGCATTTT
>TRBJ1-5|TRBV28|-|TRBD1
CASSFYTGEDQPQHF
TGTGCCAGCAGTTTCTACACAGGGGAAGATCAGCCCCAGCATTTT
>TRBJ2-3|TRBV27|-|TRBD2
CASSYWVAGGRTDTQYF
TGTGCCAGCAGTTATTGGGTAGCGGGAGGTAGGACAGATACGCAGTATTTT
>TRBJ2-2|TRBV4-2|once|TRBD2
CASTQGGLAEITGELFF
TGTGCCAGCACCCAGGGGGGACTAGCGGAGATCACCGGGGAGCTGTTTTTT
>TRBJ1-2|TRBV7-8|few|-
CASSLQGRPYGYTF
TGTGCCAGCAGCCTCCAGGGGCGTCCCTATGGCTACACCTTC